There are a few counts of the clone carrying this T cell receptor beta chain. Trimming cost V 9 bases and J 0 bases; bases outside gene matches: 6. This CDR3 is 14 amino acids long. Germline CDR1 and CDR2: LNHDA and SQIVND (reference sequence). The data were taken from a study of tumor-infiltrating lymphocytes in oesophageal squamous cell carcinoma. TCRdb ran MiXCR on the PCR reads and lists one entry per CDR3 protein. Counted here are 15,000 to 20,000 distinct CDR3 sequences, approximately 45% occurring once; the ten biggest clones make up roughly 33%. This receptor was taken from a female donor with esophageal squamous cell carcinoma. The rearrangement joins TRBV19 to TRBJ2-3; 7 positions agree with TRBD1. Sequencing was carried out using normal esophageal tissue next to the tumor. The CDR3 protein is CASRTGTSTDTQYF. CDR3 bases: TGTGCCAGCCGGACAGGTACTAGCACAGATACGCAGTATTTT.